This T cell receptor (beta chain) derives from a study of cytomegalovirus exposure and HLA in healthy donors. Germline V gene lookup returns CDR1 SNHLY and CDR2 FYNNEI. Trimming at V came to 2 bases and at J to 2 bases, leaving 22 bases not matched to a gene. The CDR3 runs 21 residues. On this clone itself: Its antigen is not identified.

General study results and limits: Certain sequence variants were highly shared and formed a cluster, and this cluster was likely a sequencing artifact. CMV serostatus stood as the only immune exposure information on hand.

The PCR contained 60 Vbeta and 13 Jbeta primers. Repertoires were generated with immunoSEQ multiplex PCR, while TCRdb's copy carries only in-frame clones and drops some. The data hold approximately 27,000 clones, with about two thirds observed a single time. The receptor's source is a woman in her forties or fifties in good health and CMV-seronegative. The rearrangement uses TRBV2 and TRBJ2-5, with 8 bases aligning to TRBD1. The sample comprised PBMCs. The CDR3 DNA is TGTGCCAGCAGTGAATGGTTGTGGGTGACAGGGGCCCGCCCGGGGCAAGAGACCCAGTACTTC. Translation gives CASSEWLWVTGARPGQETQYF.